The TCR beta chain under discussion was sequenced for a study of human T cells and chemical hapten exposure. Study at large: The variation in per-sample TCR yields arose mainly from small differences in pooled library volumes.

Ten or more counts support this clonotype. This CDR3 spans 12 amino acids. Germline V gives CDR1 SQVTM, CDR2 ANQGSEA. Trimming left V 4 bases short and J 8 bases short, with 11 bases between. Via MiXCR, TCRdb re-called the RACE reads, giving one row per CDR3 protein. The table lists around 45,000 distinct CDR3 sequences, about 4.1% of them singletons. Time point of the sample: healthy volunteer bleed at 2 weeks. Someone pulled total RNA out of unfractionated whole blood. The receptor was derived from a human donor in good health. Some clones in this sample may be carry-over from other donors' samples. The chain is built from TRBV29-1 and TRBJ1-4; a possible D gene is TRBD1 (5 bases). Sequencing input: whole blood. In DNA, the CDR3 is TGCAGCGTTGGGGGCCCTTCGGAAAAACTGTTTTTT. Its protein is CSVGGPSEKLFF. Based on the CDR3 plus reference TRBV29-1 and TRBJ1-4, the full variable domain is SAVISQKPSRDICQRGTSLTIQCQVDSQVTMMFWYRQQPGQSLTLIATANQGSEATYESGFVIDKFPISRPNLTFSTLTVSNMSPEDSSIYLCSVGGPSEKLFFGSGTQLSVL.